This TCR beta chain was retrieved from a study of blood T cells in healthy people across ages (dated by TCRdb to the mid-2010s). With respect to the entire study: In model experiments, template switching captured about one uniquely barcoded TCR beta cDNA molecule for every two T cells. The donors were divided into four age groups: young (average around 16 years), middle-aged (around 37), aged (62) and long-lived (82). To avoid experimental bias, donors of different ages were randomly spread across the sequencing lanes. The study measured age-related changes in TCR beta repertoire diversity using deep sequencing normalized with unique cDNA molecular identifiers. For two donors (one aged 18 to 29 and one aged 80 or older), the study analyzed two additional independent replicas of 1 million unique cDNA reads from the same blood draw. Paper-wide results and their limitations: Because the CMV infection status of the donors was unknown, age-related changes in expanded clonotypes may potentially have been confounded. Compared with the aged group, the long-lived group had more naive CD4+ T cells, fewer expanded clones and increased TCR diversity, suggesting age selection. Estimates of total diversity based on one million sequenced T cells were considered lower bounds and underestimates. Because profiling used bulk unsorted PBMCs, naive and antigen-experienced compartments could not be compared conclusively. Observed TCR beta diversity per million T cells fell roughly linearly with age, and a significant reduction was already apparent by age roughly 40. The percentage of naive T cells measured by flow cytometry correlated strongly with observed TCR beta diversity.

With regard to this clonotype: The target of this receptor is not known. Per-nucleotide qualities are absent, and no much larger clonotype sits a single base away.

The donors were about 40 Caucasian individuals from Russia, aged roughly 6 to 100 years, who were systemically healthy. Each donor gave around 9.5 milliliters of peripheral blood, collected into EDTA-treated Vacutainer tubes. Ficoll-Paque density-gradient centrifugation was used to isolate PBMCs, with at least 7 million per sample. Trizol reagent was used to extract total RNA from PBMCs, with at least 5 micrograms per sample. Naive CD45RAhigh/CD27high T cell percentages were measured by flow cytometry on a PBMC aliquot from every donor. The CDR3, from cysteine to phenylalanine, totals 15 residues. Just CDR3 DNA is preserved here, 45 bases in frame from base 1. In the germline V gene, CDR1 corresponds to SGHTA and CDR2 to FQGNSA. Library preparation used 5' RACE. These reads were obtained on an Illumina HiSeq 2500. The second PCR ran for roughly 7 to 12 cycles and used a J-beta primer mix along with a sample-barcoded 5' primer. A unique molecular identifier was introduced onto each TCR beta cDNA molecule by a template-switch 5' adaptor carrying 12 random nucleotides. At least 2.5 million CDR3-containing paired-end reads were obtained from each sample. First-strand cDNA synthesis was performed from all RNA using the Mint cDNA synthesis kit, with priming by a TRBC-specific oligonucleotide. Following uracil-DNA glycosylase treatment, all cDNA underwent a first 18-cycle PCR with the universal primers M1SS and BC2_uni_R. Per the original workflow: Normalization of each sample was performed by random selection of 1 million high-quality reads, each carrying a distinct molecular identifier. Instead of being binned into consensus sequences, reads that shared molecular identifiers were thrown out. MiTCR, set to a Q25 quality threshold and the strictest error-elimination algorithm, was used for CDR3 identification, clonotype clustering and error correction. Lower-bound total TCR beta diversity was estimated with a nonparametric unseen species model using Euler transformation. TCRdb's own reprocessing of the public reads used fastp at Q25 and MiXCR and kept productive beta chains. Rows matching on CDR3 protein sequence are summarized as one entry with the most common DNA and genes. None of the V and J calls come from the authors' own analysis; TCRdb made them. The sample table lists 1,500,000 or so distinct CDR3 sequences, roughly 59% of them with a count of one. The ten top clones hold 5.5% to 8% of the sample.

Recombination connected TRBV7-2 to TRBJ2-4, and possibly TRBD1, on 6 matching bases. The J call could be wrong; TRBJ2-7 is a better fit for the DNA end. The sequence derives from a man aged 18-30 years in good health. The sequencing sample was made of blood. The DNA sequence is TGTGCCAGCAGCTTATCCGGCGGACAGACATACGAGCAGTACTTC. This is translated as CASSLSGGQTYEQYF.